A single sample is the source of the 15 T cell receptor beta chains below, sequenced in a study of T cells after yellow fever vaccination. TCRdb processed the 5' RACE reads anew with MiXCR; each CDR3 protein has one entry. The table lists over 100,000 distinct CDR3 sequences, roughly 8.9% of them singletons. This specimen was CD8+ T cells sorted from PBMCs, taken 45 days after the yellow fever booster vaccination. The receptors were gathered from a man younger than 45 who received the YFV17D yellow fever vaccine.

This clonotype was recorded a few times. The V call is TRBV2, the J call TRBJ2-5; 7 bases are shared with TRBD2. V lost 7 bases, J lost 5 bases, and 16 bases stayed unmatched. This CDR3 contains 16 residues. The germline V gene encodes CDR1 SNHLY and CDR2 FYNNEI. CDR3: CASNPWVAGNQETQYF. The DNA for the CDR3 is TGTGCCAGCAACCCGTGGGTAGCGGGTAATCAGGAGACCCAGTACTTC.

This clonotype was found many times. The V gene is TRBV20-1, the J gene TRBJ2-2; TRBD2 matches at 8 bases. With V trimmed by 1 base and J by 7 bases, 8 bases remained unmatched. Germline CDR1 is DFQATT and CDR2 is SNEGSKA (reference sequence). This CDR3 is built from 15 residues. The CDR3 protein is CSARATSGGGGELFF. In nucleotides, the CDR3 is TGCAGTGCTAGAGCTACTAGCGGAGGTGGCGGGGAGCTGTTTTTT.

This clonotype occurred many times. The DNA for the CDR3 is TGTGCCAGCTCGCCCTTTACCCGGACAGCTCAAGAGACCCAGTACTTC. Translating gives CASSPFTRTAQETQYF. The chain has TRBV27 and TRBJ2-5, with D possibly being TRBD1 (6 bases). The germline CDR1 and CDR2 sequences are MNHEY and SMNVEV (reference sequence). V was cut by 8 bases and J by 2 bases, with 21 bases left in between. CDR3 length equals 16 residues.

This clonotype showed up just a few times. V and J are TRBV7-9 and TRBJ2-7, with D possibly TRBD2 on 6 matching bases. Per the germline V gene, CDR1 is SEHNR and CDR2 is FQNEAQ (reference sequence). With 0 bases removed from V and 2 bases from J, the gap between germline ends came to 11 bases. CDR3 length: 15 amino acids. The DNA of the CDR3 is TGTGCCAGCAGCTTAGCGCGGGACTCAACCTACGAGCAGTACTTC. Its translation: CASSLARDSTYEQYF. Full variable domain (remainder filled in from reference TRBV7-9 and TRBJ2-7): DTGVSQNPRHKITKRGQNVTFRCDPISEHNRLYWYRQTLGQGPEFLTYFQNEAQLEKSRLLSDRFSAERPKGSFSTLEIQRTEQGDSAMYLCASSLARDSTYEQYFGPGTRLTVT.

Comment on this clonotype: Germline and junction disagree at one end, which may indicate a read error. This rearrangement joins TRBV19 to TRBJ2-3; D gene ambiguous. This CDR3 comprises 10 residues. CDR1 and CDR2 from the germline V gene are LNHDA and SQIVND (reference sequence). The CDR3 here is CASRGDMQYF. CDR3 DNA: TGTGCCAGCCGAGGAGATATGCAGTATTTT.

This clonotype was detected ten times or more. This chain links TRBV7-6 with TRBJ1-1; TRBD1 agrees at 8 bases. V was clipped by 5 bases and J by 4 bases; unmatched bases: 6. The CDR3 runs to 14 residues. From germline, CDR1 is SGHVS and CDR2 FNYEAQ. CDR3: CASSRTGSITEAFF. DNA of the CDR3: TGTGCCAGCAGCCGGACAGGGTCGATCACTGAAGCTTTCTTT.

This clonotype was seen many times. This chain connects TRBV27 to TRBJ1-2; TRBD1 matches at 7 bases. Unmatched junction bases numbered 10, after V lost 8 bases and J lost 4 bases. Germline V gene sequence: CDR1 MNHEY, CDR2 SMNVEV (reference sequence). The CDR3 length is 14 residues. Written as DNA, the CDR3 is TGTGCCAGCGGAAGACAGGGAACCCTCTATGGCTACACCTTC. Amino acid sequence: CASGRQGTLYGYTF.

V usage is TRBV9 and J usage is TRBJ2-2; D may be TRBD2 (6 bases). Germline values: CDR1 SGDLS, CDR2 YYNGEE. This CDR3 comprises 13 residues. The V end lost 0 bases, the J end lost 8 bases, and 8 bases lay between the germline ends. For the CDR3, the DNA is TGTGCCAGCAGCGTAGTTCTAGCGGGGGAGCTGTTTTTT. Its translation is CASSVVLAGELFF.

This clonotype was detected many times. The rearrangement uses TRBV21-1 and TRBJ2-1; TRBD2 is the table's D call, not checked against the DNA. TRBV21-1 is an annotated pseudogene. The CDR3 loop spans 19 amino acids. Here the CDR3 reads CASSCPGLAGPSSYNEQFF. The CDR3 DNA reads TGTGCCAGCAGTTGTCCGGGACTAGCGGGACCGAGCTCCTACAATGAGCAGTTCTTC.

This sequence joins TRBV12-3 or TRBV12-4 and TRBJ2-2; D gene unclear. V was clipped by 2 bases and J by 6 bases, with 7 bases between them. CDR3 length: 13 amino acids. CDR3 residues: CASSLSGAGELFF. CDR3 sequence (DNA): TGTGCCAGCAGTTTATCCGGAGCCGGGGAGCTGTTTTTT.

The sample holds many counts of this clonotype. The V gene is TRBV14, the J gene TRBJ2-7; TRBD1 matches 8 bases. The CDR3 has 14 amino acids. Losses at the gene ends were 5 bases for V and 6 bases for J; bases not matched to a gene: 9. CDR1 and CDR2 (germline): SGHDN, FVKESK. CDR3 region: CASSITGTGSEQYF. In nucleotides, the CDR3 is TGTGCCAGCAGCATCACGGGGACAGGATCCGAGCAGTACTTC.

The chain employs TRBV28 and TRBJ2-2; 8 bases map to TRBD2. V lost 2 bases, J lost 3 bases, and 8 bases stayed unmatched. Germline CDR1 MDHEN, CDR2 SYDVKM. This CDR3 contains 17 residues. The CDR3, as DNA: TGTGCCAGCAGTTTACTAGGGGCGCGGGGGGACACCGGGGAGCTGTTTTTT. It translates to CASSLLGARGDTGELFF.

The chain links TRBV6-2 or TRBV6-3 to TRBJ2-6, with D uncertain. Trimming pared 7 bases from V and 1 base from J, leaving 8 bases between. The CDR3 sequence is 14 residues long. CDR1 is MNHEY, CDR2 SVGEGT, per germline. CDR3 bases: TGTGCCAGCACCGCAGAATCTGGGGCCAACGTCCTGACTTTC. Protein: CASTAESGANVLTF.

The rearrangement uses TRBV4-1 and TRBJ1-1; weak D call: TRBD1 (6 bases). In germline, CDR1 is MGHRA, CDR2 YSYEKL. CDR3 length equals 16 residues. Trimming pared 0 bases from V and 2 bases from J, leaving 13 bases between. The CDR3 nucleotides are TGCGCCAGCAGCCAAGATGGGGGGGGCGGAAACACTGAAGCTTTCTTT. It is translated as CASSQDGGGGNTEAFF.

This chain joins TRBV29-1 and TRBJ2-7; 8 bases align to TRBD1. Germline loops: CDR1 SQVTM, CDR2 ANQGSEA. Trimming took 4 bases from V and 4 from J; bases not matched to a gene: 9. This CDR3 has 14 residues. The CDR3 reads CSVVVGQGPYEQYF. DNA for the CDR3: TGCAGCGTTGTAGTCGGACAGGGCCCTTACGAGCAGTACTTC.